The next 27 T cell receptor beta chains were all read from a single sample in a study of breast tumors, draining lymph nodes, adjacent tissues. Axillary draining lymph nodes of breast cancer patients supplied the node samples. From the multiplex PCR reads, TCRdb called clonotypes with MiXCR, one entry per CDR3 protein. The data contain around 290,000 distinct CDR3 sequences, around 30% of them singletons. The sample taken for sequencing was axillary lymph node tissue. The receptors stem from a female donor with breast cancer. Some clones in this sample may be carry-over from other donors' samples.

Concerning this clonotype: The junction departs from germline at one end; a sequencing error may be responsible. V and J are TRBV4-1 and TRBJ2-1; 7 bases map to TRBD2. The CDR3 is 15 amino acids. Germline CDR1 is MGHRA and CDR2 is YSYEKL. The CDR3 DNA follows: TGTGCCAGCAGCCCAACCACTAGCGACTACAATGAGCAGTTCTTC. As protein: CASSPTTSDYNEQFF.

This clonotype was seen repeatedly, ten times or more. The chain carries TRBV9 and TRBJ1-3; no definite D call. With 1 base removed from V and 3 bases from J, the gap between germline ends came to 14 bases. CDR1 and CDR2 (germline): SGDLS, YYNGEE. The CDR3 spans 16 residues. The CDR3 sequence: CASSVRGLVDGNTIYF. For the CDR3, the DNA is TGTGCCAGCAGCGTACGGGGATTGGTAGATGGAAACACCATATATTTT.

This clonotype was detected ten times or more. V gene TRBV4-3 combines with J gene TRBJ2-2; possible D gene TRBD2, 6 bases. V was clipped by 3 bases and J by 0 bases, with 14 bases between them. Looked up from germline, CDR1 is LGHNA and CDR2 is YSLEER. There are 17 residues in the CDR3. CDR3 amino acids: CASSQVTSPTNTGELFF. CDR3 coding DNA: TGCGCCAGCAGCCAGGTTACTAGCCCAACGAACACCGGGGAGCTGTTTTTT.

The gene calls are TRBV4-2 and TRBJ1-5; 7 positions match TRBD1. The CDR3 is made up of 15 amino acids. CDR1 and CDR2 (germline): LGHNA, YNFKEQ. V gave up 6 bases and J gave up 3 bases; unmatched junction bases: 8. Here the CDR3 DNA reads TGTGCCAGCAGTCCCCTGACAGGGTTCAATCAGCCCCAGCATTTT. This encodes CASSPLTGFNQPQHF.

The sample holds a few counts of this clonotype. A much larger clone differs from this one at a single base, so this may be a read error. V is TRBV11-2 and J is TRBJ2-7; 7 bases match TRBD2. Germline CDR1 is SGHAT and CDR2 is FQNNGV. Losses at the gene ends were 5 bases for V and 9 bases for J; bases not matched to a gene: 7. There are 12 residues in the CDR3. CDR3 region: CASSPGGLAQYF. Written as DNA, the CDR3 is TGTGCCAGCAGCCCGGGGGGACTCGCGCAGTACTTC. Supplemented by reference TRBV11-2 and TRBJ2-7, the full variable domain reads EAGVAQSPRYKIIEKRQSVAFWCNPISGHATLYWYQQILGQGPKLLIQFQNNGVVDDSQLPKDRFSAERLKGVDSTLKIQPAKLEDSAVYLCASSPGGLAQYFGPGTRLTVT.

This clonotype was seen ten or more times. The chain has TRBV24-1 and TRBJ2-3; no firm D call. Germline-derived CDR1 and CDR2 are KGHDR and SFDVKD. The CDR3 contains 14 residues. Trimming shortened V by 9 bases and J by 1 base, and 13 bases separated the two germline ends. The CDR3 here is CATYRRECTDTQYF. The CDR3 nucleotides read TGTGCCACCTATAGACGCGAGTGCACAGATACGCAGTATTTT.

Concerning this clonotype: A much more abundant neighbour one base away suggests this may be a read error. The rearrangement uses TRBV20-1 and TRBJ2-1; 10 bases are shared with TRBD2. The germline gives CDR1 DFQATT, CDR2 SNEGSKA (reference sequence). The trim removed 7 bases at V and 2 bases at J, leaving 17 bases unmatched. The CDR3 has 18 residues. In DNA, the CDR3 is TGCAGTGTTAGTCTCCTAGCGGGAGAGGGTATCCCCTACAATGAGCAGTTCTTC. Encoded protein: CSVSLLAGEGIPYNEQFF.

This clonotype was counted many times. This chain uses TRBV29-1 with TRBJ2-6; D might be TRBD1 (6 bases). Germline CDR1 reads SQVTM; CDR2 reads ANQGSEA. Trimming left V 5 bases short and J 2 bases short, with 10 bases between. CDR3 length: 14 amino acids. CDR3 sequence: CSVRTDPGANVLTF. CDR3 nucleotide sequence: TGCAGCGTTCGGACAGACCCTGGGGCCAACGTCCTGACTTTC.

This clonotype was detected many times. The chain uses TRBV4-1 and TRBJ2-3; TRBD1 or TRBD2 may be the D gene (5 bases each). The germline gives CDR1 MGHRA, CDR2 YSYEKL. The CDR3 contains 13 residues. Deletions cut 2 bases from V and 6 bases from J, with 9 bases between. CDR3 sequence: CASSQLWGDTQYF. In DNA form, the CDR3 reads TGCGCCAGCAGCCAACTGTGGGGGGATACGCAGTATTTT.

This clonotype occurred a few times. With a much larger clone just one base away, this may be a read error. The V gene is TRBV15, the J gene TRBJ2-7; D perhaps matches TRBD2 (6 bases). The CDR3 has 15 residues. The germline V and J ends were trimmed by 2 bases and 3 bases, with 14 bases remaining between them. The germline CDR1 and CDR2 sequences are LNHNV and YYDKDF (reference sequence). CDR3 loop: CATSRNLISGYEQYF. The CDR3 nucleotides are TGTGCCACCAGCAGAAATCTGATTAGCGGCTACGAGCAGTACTTC.

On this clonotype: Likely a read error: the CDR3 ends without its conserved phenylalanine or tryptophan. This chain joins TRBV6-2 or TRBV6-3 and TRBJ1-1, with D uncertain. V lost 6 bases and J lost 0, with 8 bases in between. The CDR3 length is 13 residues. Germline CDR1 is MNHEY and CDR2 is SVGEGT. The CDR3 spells CASRTKLNTEAFV. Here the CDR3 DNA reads TGTGCCAGCAGGACGAAACTGAACACTGAAGCTTTCGTT.

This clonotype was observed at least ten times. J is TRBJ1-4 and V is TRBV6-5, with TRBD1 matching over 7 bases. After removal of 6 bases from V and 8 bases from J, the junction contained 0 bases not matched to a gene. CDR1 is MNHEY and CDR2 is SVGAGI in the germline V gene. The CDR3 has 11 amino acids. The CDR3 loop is CASRTGEKLFF. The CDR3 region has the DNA TGTGCCAGCAGGACAGGGGAAAAACTGTTTTTT.

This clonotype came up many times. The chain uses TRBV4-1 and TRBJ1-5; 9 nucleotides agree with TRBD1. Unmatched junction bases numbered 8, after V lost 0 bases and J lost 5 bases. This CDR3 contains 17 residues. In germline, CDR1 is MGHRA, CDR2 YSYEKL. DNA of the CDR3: TGCGCCAGCAGCCAAGATACCGGGACAGGGAGGTATCAGCCCCAGCATTTT. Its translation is CASSQDTGTGRYQPQHF.

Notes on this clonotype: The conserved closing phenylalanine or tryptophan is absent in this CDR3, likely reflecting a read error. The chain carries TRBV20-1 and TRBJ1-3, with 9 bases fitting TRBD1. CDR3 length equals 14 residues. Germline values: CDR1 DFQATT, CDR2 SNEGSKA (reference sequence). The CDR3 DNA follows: TGCAGTGCTAGGGACAGGGGAACTGGAACCACCATATATTTA. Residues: CSARDRGTGTTIYL.

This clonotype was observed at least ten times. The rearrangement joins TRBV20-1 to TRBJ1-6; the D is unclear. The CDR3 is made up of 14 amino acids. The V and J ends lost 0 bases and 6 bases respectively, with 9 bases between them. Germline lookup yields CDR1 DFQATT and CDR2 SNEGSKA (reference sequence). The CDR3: CSAREVRVNSPLHF. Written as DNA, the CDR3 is TGCAGTGCTAGAGAGGTCCGCGTTAATTCACCCCTCCACTTT.

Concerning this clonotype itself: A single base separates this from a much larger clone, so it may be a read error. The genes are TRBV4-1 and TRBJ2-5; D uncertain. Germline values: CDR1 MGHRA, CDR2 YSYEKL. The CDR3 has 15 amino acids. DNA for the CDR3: TGCGCCAGCAGCCCCCAGTCGAGCAGTCGCGAGACCCTGTACTTC. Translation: CASSPQSSSRETLYF.

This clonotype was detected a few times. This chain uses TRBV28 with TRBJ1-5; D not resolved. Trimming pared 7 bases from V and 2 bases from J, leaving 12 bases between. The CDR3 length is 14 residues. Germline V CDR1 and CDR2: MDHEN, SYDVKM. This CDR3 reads CASMELDGNQPQHF. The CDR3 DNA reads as TGTGCCAGCATGGAGCTGGATGGCAATCAGCCCCAGCATTTT.

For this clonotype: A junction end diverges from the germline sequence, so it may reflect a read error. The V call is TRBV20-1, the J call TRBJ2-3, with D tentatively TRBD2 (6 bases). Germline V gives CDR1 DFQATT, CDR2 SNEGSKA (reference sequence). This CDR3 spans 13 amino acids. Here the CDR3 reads CSQIAVSTDTQYF. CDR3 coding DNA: TGCAGTCAGATAGCGGTTAGCACGGATACGCAGTATTTT.

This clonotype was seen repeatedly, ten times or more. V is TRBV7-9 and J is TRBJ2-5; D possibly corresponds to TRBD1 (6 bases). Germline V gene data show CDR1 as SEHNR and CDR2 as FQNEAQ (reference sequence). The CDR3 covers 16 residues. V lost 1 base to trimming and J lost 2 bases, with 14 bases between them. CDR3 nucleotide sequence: TGTGCCAGCAGCTTAGGGCGGACAGAAGATCAAGAGACCCAGTACTTC. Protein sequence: CASSLGRTEDQETQYF.

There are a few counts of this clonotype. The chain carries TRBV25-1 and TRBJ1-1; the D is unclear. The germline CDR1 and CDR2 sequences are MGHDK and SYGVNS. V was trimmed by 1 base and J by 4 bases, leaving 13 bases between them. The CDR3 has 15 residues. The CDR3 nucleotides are TGTGCCAGCAGTGAATGGACTTTGTCCGGCACTGAAGCTTTCTTT. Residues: CASSEWTLSGTEAFF.

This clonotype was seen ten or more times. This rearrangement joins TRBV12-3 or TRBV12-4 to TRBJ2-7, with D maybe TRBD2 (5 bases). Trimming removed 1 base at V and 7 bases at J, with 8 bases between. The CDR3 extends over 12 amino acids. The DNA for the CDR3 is TGTGCCAGCAGTTTAGTCGGCGGGGAGCAGTACTTC. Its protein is CASSLVGGEQYF.

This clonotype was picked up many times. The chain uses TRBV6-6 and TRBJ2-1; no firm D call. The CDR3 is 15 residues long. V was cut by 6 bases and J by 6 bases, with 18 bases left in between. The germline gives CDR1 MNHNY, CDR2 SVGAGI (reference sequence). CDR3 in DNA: TGTGCCAGCAGCCCCTCCGCCCGGGCAGTCAATGAGCAGTTCTTC. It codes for CASSPSARAVNEQFF.

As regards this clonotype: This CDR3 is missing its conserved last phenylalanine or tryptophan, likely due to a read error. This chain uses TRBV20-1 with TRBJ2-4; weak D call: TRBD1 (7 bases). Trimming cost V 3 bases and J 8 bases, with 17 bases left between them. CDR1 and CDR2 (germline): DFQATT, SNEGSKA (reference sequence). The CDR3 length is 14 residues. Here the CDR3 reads CSARTRGAVDIQYI. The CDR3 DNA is TGCAGTGCTAGGACCAGGGGGGCGGTGGACATTCAGTACATC.

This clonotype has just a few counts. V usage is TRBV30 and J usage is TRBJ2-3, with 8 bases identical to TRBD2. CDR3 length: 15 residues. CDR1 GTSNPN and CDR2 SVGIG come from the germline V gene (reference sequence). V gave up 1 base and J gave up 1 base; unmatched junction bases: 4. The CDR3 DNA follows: TGTGCCTGGAGTGCGGCTAGCGGGCGCACAGATACGCAGTATTTT. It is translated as CAWSAASGRTDTQYF.

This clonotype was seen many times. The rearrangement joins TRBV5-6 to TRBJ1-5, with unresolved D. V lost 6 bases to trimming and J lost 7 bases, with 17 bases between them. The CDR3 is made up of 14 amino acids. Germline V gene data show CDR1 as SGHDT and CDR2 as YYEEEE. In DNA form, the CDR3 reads TGTGCCAGCACTCGGTGGTCCACCGGGCAGCCCCAGCATTTT. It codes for CASTRWSTGQPQHF.

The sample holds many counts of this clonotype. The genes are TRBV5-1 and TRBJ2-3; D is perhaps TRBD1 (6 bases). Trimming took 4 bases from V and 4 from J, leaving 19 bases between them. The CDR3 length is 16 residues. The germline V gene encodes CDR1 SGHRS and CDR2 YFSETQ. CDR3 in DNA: TGCGCCAGCAGCCCCGCGACACAGAGGGGGTCAGATACGCAGTATTTT. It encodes CASSPATQRGSDTQYF.

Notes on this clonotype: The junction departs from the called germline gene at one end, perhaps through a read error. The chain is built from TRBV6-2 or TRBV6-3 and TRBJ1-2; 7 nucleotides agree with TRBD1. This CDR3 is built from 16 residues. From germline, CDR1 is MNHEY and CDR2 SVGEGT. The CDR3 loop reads CASGYSSDRRLGGYTF. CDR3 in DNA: TGTGCCAGCGGTTACTCCTCGGACAGGCGATTGGGTGGCTACACCTTC.